This entry describes one TCR beta chain. Its antigen remains unknown. Read sequence stops 3 residues before the CDR3 end, and the germline J gene provides the missing end. The data derive from a study of T cells in women clearing cervical HPV infection. Study information: HLA type stays a possible confounder, typing being limited. Overall study results and limits: It is unknown whether associations predate infection; no effector/memory or HPV-specific sorting. CIN3+ cases had significantly higher TCR richness than controls; evenness did not differ. Richness differences could reflect unmeasured T-cell content per sample.

V shed 6 bases and J shed 1 base, with 9 bases lying between them. This CDR3 spans 13 amino acids. Germline values: CDR1 MNHEY, CDR2 SMNVEV (reference sequence). TCRdb keeps only in-frame clones here, not all; method: immunoSEQ multiplex PCR. Its table records 25,000 to 30,000 clones. The sample comprised blood buffy coat. The TCR originated in a woman aged 18-70 years with a cervical HPV16 infection that either progressed to CIN3+ or cleared (not recorded which). The chain links TRBV27 to TRBJ1-2; D not certain. The CDR3 region is CASSPRINYGYTF. CDR3 DNA (partial): TGTGCCAGCAGCCCCAGGATTAACTATGGC.